These T cell receptor beta chains were read from a single sample in a study of blood T cell repertoires in COVID-19. Assay: immunoSEQ multiplex PCR; the TCRdb copy retains only in-frame clones and omits some. The repertoire holds some 160,000 clones, with 83% as singletons. Sequenced: peripheral blood. These receptors originate from a human donor in a cohort sampled during active COVID-19. The CDR3 runs from the conserved cysteine through the conserved F or W. D genes are given only for firm matches. For some rows the clone size is stated as once, few or many, or as a class when expanded; others skip it.

J gene	D gene	V gene	clone size	CDR3 protein	CDR3 DNA
TRBJ1-1	TRBD1	TRBV7-2	-	CASSSDRVNTEAFF	TGTGCCAGCAGCTCGGACAGGGTGAACACTGAAGCTTTCTTT
TRBJ2-7	TRBD2	TRBV4-1	-	CASSQDGRGTSGSHEQYF	TGCGCCAGCAGCCAAGATGGGAGGGGGACTAGCGGTTCCCACGAGCAGTACTTC
TRBJ1-5	TRBD1	TRBV6-2/TRBV6-3	-	CASSWGQGRIQPQHF	TGTGCCAGCAGTTGGGGACAGGGGAGAATCCAGCCCCAGCATTTT
TRBJ2-5	TRBD2	TRBV20-1	-	CSASRASGRQETQYF	TGCAGTGCTAGTCGGGCTAGCGGGCGCCAAGAGACCCAGTACTTC
TRBJ2-3	-	TRBV9	once	CASSVVTGGTDTQYF	TGTGCCAGCAGCGTAGTAACGGGAGGCACAGATACGCAGTATTTT
TRBJ1-2	-	TRBV5-4	once	CASSLDSNYGYTF	TGTGCCAGCAGCTTGGACAGTAACTATGGCTACACCTTC
TRBJ1-3	-	TRBV7-3	-	CASSRTSGNTIYF	TGTGCCAGCAGTCGGACATCCGGAAACACCATATATTTT
TRBJ2-7	-	TRBV28	once	CASRMSSYEQYF	TGTGCCAGCAGAATGAGCTCCTACGAGCAGTACTTC
TRBJ2-7	TRBD2	TRBV5-1	-	CASSRRTSGASYEQYF	TGCGCCAGCAGCCGAAGGACTAGCGGGGCTTCCTACGAGCAGTACTTC
TRBJ2-2	TRBD1	TRBV19	-	CASSMLQGHGGELFF	TGTGCCAGTAGTATGCTACAGGGGCATGGCGGGGAGCTGTTTTTT
TRBJ1-1	-	TRBV5-1	-	CASSLSRVPNTEAFF	TGCGCCAGCAGCTTGAGCAGGGTCCCGAACACTGAAGCTTTCTTT
TRBJ1-5	-	TRBV4-3	once	CASSQDLRYIQAQPQHF	TGCGCCAGCAGCCAAGATCTGCGCTATATTCAGGCTCAGCCCCAGCATTTT
TRBJ2-7	TRBD2	TRBV19	-	CASSTHTSGRPYEQYF	TGTGCCAGTAGTACCCATACTAGCGGGAGGCCCTACGAGCAGTACTTC
TRBJ1-5	-	TRBV7-2	-	CASSLGPGSNQPQHF	TGTGCCAGCAGCTTAGGGCCCGGGAGCAATCAGCCCCAGCATTTT
TRBJ2-1	TRBD1	TRBV5-1	-	CASSVGTGGNEQFF	TGCGCCAGCAGCGTCGGGACAGGGGGCAATGAGCAGTTCTTC
TRBJ1-1	-	TRBV6-5	-	CASSDSGGEAFF	TGTGCCAGCAGTGACTCTGGCGGGGAAGCTTTCTTT
TRBJ2-1	TRBD2	TRBV10-3	-	CASTLAGVYNEQFF	TGTGCCAGTACACTAGCGGGGGTCTACAATGAGCAGTTCTTC
TRBJ1-6	-	TRBV4-3	-	CASSPGGGNNSPLHF	TGCGCCAGCAGCCCGGGCGGAGGGAATAATTCACCCCTCCACTTT
TRBJ1-2	-	TRBV29-1	-	CSAAPYRANYGYTF	TGCAGCGCAGCCCCCTACAGAGCTAACTATGGCTACACCTTC
TRBJ1-2	-	TRBV27	-	CASSYQNRVRDYGYTF	TGTGCCAGCAGTTACCAAAACAGGGTACGGGACTATGGCTACACCTTC